This TCR beta chain was obtained from a study of T cell clones after liver transplantation. Study summary: Until 12-24 months post-transplant, subjects got standard immunosuppression and no induction.

CDR3 length: 13 residues. The V and J ends lost 4 bases and 4 bases respectively, with 8 bases between them. Germline V gives CDR1 SGHAT, CDR2 FQDESV (reference sequence). Clones were sequenced by immunoSEQ multiplex PCR, and TCRdb holds only the in-frame ones, with some missing. The sample consists of around 13,000 clones, less than 85% of them appearing once. In regard to this clone: Its antigen is currently unknown.

Whole-study findings and limits: Circulating graft-donor-reactive CD4 TCRbeta sequences fell significantly post-transplant in 5 of 8 subjects.

The chain is built from TRBV11-1 and TRBJ2-1, with D possibly TRBD1 on 6 matching bases. Sequenced here: CD8+ T cells from blood, sampled at the 22-month timepoint. The sequence was obtained from a human patient who received a liver transplant. Some T cells here may be from the graft donor. The chain's CDR3 is CASSWTEYNEQFF. The CDR3 DNA follows: TGTGCCAGCAGCTGGACAGAATACAATGAGCAGTTCTTC.